Sequencing of this T cell receptor (beta chain) was carried out in a study of blood T cell repertoires in COVID-19. The germline V gene has CDR1 MNHEY and CDR2 SVGAGI. This CDR3 is built from 13 residues. Unmatched junction bases numbered 8, after V lost 8 bases and J lost 10 bases. Under the authors' procedure: Quantification of nucleated cells was approximated via reference gene primer amplification. Sequencing used immunoSEQ multiplex PCR; TCRdb keeps in-frame clones, though not all of them. The V and J calls and clone size are taken from that table; D and trimming were inferred from the DNA. The table has 150,000 to 180,000 clones, approximately 81% seen once.

The specimen was peripheral blood. The rearrangement uses TRBV6-5 and TRBJ1-6; the match to TRBD1 covers 7 bases. The clonotype was recovered from a woman aged 60 to 75 with COVID-19, enrolled during active disease. CDR3: CASGGRGDSPLHF. In nucleotides, the CDR3 is TGTGCCAGCGGGGGCAGGGGGGACTCACCCCTCCACTTT.